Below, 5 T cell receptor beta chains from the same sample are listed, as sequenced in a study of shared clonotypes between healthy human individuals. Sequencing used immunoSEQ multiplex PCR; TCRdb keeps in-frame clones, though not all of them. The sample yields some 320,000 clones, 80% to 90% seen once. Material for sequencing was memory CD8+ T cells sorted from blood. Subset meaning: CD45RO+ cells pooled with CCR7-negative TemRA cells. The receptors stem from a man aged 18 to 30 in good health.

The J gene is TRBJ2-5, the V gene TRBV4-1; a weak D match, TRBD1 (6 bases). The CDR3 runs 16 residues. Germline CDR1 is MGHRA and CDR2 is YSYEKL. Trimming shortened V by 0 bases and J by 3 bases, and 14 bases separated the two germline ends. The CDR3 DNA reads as TGCGCCAGCAGCCAAGATACAGGGAGATGGAAAGAGACCCAGTACTTC. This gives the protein CASSQDTGRWKETQYF.

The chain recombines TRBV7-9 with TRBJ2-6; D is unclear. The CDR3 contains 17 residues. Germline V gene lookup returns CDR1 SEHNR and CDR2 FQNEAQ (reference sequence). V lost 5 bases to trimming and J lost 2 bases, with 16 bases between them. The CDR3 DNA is TGTGCCAGCAGCCCTCGCCCCACGTTACCTGGGGCCAACGTCCTGACTTTC. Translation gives CASSPRPTLPGANVLTF.

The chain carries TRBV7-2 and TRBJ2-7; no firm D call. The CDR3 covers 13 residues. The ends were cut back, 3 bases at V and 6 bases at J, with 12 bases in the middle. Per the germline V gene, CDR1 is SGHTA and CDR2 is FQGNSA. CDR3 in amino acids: CASSLGSSSEQYF. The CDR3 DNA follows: TGTGCCAGCAGCTTGGGTAGTAGTAGCGAGCAGTACTTC.

The CDR3 loop is CASSIVRQDNQPQHF. Written as DNA, the CDR3 is TGTGCCAGTAGTATAGTAAGGCAGGACAATCAGCCCCAGCATTTT. This chain links TRBV19 with TRBJ1-5; D is ambiguous. The CDR3 consists of 15 residues. Germline V gene data show CDR1 as LNHDA and CDR2 as SQIVND (reference sequence). V was clipped by 1 base and J by 3 bases, with 10 bases between them.

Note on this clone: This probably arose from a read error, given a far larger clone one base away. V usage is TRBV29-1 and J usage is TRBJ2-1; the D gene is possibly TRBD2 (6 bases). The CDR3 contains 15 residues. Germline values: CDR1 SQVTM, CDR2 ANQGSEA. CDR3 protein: CSIEASVVTYNEQFF. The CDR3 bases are TGCAGCATTGAAGCTAGCGTTGTAACCTACAATGAGCAGTTCTTC.